This T cell receptor beta chain was recovered during a study of T cells in tumors after PD-1 blockade. Study at large: No patient had prior checkpoint blockade, systemic immunosuppression, or radiotherapy within 4 weeks. A subset received ongoing vismodegib 150 mg daily alongside anti-PD-1 therapy.

Profiled with immunoSEQ multiplex PCR; TCRdb holds only in-frame clones, not every one. The sample has around 60,000 clones, around four fifths seen once. Findings and limits, study-wide: About 40% of tumor TCR clonotypes were also found in blood.

CDR3 size: 14 residues. Trimming cost V 6 bases and J 1 base, with 12 bases left between them. Germline CDR1 and CDR2: SNHLY and FYNNEI. About this clone itself: The antigen remains unidentified.

Genomic DNA template from tumor biopsies or peripheral blood, 616 ng to 6,004 ng input. The source is a human donor with basal cell carcinoma. V is TRBV2 and J is TRBJ1-2, with D possibly matching TRBD1 (5 bases). The material was PBMCs, obtained before anti-PD-1 treatment. Here the CDR3 DNA reads TGTGCCAGCAGACAGACAGACGATAACTATGGCTACACCTTC. It translates to CASRQTDDNYGYTF.